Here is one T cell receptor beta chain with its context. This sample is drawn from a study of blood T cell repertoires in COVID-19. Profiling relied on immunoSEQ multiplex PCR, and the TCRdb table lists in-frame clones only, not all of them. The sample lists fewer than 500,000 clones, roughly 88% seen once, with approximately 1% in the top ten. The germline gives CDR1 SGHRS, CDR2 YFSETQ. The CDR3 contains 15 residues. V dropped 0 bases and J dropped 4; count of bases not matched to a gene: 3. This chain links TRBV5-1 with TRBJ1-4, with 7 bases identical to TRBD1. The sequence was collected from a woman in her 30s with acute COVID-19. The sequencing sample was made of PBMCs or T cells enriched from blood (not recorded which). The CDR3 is CASSLAGQSNEKLFF. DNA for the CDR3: TGCGCCAGCAGCTTGGCGGGACAGAGTAATGAAAAACTGTTTTTT.